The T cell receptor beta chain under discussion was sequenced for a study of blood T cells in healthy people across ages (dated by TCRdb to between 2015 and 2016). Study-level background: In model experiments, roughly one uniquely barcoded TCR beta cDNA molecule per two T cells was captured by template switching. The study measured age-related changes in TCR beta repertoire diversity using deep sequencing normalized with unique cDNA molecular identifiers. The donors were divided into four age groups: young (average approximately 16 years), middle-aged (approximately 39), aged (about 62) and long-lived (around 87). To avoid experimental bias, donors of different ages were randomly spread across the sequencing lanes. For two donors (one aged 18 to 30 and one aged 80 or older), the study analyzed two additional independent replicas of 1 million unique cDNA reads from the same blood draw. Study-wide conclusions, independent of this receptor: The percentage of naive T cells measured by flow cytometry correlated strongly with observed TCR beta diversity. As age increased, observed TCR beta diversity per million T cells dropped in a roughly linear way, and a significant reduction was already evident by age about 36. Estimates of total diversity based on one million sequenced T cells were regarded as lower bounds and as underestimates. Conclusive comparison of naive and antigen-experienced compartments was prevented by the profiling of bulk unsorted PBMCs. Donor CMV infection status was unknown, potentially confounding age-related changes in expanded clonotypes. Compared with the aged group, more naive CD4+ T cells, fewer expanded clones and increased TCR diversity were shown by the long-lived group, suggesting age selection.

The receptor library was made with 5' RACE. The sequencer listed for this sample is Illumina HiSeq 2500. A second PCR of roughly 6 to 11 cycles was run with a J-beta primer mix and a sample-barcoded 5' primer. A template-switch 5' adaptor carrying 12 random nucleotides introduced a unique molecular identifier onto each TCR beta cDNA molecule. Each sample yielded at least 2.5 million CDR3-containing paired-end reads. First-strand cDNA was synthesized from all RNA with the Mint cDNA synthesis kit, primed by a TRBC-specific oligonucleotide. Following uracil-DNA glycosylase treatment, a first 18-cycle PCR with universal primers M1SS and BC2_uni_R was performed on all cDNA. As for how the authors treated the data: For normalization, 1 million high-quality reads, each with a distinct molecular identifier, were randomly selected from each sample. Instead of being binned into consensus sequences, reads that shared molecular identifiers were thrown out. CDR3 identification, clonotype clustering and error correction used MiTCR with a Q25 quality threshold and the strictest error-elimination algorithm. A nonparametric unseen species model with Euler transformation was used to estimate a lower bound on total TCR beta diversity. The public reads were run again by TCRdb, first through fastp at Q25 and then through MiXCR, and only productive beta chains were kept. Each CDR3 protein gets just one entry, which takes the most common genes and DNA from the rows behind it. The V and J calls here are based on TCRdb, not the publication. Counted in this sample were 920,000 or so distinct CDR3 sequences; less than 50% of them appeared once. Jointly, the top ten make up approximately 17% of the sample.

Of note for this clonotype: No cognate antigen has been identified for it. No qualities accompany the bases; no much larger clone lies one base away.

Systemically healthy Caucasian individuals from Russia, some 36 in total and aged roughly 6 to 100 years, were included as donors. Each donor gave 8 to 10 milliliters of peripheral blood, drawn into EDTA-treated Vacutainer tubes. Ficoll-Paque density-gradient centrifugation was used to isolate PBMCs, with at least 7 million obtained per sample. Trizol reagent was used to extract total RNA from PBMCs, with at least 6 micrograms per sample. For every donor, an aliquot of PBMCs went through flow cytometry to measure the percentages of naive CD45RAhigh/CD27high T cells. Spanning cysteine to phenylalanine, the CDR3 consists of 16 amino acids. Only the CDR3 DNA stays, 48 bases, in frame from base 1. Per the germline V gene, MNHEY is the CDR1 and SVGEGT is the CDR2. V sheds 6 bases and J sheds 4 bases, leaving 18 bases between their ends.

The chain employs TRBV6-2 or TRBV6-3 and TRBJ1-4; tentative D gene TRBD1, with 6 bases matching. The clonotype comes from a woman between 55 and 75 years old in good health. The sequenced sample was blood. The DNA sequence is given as TGTGCCAGCAGCCGACCGGCAGCCAGGGGTAATGAAAAACTGTTTTTT. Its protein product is CASSRPAARGNEKLFF.